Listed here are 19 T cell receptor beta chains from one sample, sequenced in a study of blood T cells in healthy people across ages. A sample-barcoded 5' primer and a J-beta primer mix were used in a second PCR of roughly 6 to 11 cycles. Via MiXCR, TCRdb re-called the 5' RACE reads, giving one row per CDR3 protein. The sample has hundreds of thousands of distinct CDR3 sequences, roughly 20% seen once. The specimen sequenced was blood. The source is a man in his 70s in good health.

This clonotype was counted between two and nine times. The CDR3: CASSEVGSSYEQYF. As DNA, the CDR3 is TGTGCCAGCAGTGAAGTCGGGAGCTCCTACGAGCAGTACTTC. The chain joins TRBV6-1 to TRBJ2-7, with D maybe TRBD2 (6 bases). CDR1 is MNHNS and CDR2 is SASEGT in the germline V gene. Trimming left V 1 base short and J 0 bases short, with 7 bases between. This CDR3 is 14 amino acids long.

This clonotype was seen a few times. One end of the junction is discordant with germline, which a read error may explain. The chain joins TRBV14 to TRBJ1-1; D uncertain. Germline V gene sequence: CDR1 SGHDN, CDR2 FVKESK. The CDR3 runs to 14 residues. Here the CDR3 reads CASNQTGIRAEAFF. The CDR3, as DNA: TGTGCCAGCAACCAAACGGGCATACGCGCTGAAGCTTTCTTT.

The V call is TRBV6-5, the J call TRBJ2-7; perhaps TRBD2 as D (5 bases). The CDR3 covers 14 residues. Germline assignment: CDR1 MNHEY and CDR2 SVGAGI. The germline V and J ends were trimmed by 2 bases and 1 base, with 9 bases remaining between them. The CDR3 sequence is CASSYRRESYEQYV. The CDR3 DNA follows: TGTGCCAGCAGTTACCGACGGGAATCCTACGAGCAGTACGTC.

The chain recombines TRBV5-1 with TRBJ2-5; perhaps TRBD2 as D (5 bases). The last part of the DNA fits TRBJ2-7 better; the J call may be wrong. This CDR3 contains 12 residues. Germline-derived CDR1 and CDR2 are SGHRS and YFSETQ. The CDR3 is CASSLRADEQYF. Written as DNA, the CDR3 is TGCGCCAGCAGCTTGAGAGCGGACGAGCAGTACTTC.

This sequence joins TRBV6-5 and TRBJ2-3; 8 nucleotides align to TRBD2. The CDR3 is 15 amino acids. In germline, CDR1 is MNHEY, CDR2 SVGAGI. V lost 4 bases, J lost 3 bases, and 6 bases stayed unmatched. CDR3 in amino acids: CASSLSGSTTDTQYF. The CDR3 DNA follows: TGTGCCAGCAGTTTAAGCGGGAGTACGACAGATACGCAGTATTTT.

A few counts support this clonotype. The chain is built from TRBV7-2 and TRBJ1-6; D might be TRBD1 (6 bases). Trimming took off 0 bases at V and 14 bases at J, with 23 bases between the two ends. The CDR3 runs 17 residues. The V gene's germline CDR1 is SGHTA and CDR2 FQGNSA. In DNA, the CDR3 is TGTGCCAGCAGCTTAGCGTTCTACAGGCAGGGGAATCGCACCCTCCACTTT. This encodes CASSLAFYRQGNRTLHF.

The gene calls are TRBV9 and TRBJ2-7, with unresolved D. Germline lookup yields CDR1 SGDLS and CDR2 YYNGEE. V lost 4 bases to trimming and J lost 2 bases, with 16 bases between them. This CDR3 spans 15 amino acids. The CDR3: CASSPQPGLAYEQYF. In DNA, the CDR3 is TGTGCCAGCAGCCCCCAACCCGGGCTCGCCTACGAGCAGTACTTC.

Written as DNA, the CDR3 is TGCAGCGCCGATGGGGGGACAGGGGGCGGGTCTGGTGAAAAACTGTTTTTT. Translated: CSADGGTGGGSGEKLFF. The chain recombines TRBV29-1 with TRBJ1-4; 12 bases are shared with TRBD1. Germline V CDR1 and CDR2: SQVTM, ANQGSEA. This CDR3 is built from 17 residues. After removal of 7 bases from V and 7 bases from J, the junction contained 16 bases not matched to a gene.

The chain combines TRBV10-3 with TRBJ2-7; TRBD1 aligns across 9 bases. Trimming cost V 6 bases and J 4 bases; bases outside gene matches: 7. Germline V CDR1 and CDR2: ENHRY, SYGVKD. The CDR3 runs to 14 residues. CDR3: CAIRDGTGTYEQYF. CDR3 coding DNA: TGTGCCATCAGGGACGGGACAGGGACTTACGAGCAGTACTTC.

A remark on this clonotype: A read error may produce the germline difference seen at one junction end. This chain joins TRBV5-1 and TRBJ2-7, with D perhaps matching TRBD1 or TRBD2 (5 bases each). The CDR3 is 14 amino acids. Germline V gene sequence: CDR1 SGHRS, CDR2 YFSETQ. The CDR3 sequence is CASSSGDGPYGQYF. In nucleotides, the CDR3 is TGCGCCAGCAGCTCCGGGGACGGACCCTACGGGCAGTACTTC.

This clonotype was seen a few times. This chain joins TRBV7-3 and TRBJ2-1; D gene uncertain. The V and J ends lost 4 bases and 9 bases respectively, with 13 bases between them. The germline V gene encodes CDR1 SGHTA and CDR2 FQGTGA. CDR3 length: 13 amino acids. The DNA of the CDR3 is TGTGCCAGCAGCTCCACATTGTTGGGTGAGCAGTTCTTC. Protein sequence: CASSSTLLGEQFF.

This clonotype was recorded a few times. For the CDR3, the DNA is TGTGCCACCAGCAGAACTAGCGGGAGTGGTGAGCAGTACTTC. Its translation: CATSRTSGSGEQYF. This chain links TRBV15 with TRBJ2-7, with TRBD2 identical over 11 bases. CDR1 is LNHNV and CDR2 is YYDKDF in the germline V gene (reference sequence). The CDR3 spans 14 residues. The V gene end was trimmed by 2 bases and the J gene end by 7 bases; junction bases not matched to a gene: 4. Full variable domain (rest looked up from reference TRBV15 and TRBJ2-7): DAMVIQNPRYQVTQFGKPVTLSCSQTLNHNVMYWYQQKSSQAPKLLFHYYDKDFNNEADTPDNFQSRRPNTSFCFLDIRSPGLGDTAMYLCATSRTSGSGEQYFGPGTRLTVT.

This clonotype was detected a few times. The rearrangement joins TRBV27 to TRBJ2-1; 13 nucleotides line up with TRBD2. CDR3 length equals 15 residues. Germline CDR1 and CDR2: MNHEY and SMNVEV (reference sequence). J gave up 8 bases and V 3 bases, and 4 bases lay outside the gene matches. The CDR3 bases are TGTGCCAGCAGTTTCAGGACTAGCGGGAGCGATGAGCAGTTCTTC. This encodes CASSFRTSGSDEQFF.

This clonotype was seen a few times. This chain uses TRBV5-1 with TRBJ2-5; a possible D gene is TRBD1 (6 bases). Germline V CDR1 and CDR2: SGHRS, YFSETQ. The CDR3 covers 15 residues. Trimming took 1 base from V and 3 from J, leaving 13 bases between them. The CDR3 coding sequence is TGCGCCAGCAGCTTGACAGGGAACGGAGAAGAGACCCAGTACTTC. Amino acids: CASSLTGNGEETQYF. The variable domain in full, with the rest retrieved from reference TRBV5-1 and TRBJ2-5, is KAGVTQTPRYLIKTRGQQVTLSCSPISGHRSVSWYQQTPGQGLQFLFEYFSETQRNKGNFPGRFSGRQFSNSRSEMNVSTLELGDSALYLCASSLTGNGEETQYFGPGTRLLVL.

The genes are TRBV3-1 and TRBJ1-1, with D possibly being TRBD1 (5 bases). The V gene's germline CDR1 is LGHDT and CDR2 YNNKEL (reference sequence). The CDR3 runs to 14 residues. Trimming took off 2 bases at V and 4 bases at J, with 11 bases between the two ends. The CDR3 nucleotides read TGTGCCAGCAGCCAATTTGGGGGGGGCACTGAAGCTTTCTTT. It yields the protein CASSQFGGGTEAFF.

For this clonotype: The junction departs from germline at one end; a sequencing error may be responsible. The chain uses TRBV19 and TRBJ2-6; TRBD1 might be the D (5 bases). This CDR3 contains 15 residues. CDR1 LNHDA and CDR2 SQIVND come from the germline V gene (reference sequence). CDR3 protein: CASRDTSFGANVPTF. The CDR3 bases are TGTGCCAGTCGCGACACATCGTTTGGGGCCAACGTCCCGACTTTC.

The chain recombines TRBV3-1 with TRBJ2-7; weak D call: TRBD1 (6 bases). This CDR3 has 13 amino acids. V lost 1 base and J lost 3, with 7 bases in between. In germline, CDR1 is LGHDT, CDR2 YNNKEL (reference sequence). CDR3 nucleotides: TGTGCCAGCAGCCAAGCAGGGGACTACGAGCAGTACTTC. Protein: CASSQAGDYEQYF.

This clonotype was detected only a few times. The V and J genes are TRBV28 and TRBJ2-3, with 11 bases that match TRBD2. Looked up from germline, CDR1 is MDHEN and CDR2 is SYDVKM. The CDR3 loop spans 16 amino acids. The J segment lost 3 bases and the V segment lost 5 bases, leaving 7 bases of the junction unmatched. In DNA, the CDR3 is TGTGCCAGCAGTCCACTGGGGACTAGCGGTACAGATACGCAGTATTTT. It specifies CASSPLGTSGTDTQYF.

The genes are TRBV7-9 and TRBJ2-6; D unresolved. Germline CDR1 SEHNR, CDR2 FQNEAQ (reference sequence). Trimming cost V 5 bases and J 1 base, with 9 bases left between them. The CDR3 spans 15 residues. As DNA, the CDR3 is TGTGCCAGCAGCCCAACAGCTTCTGGGGCCAACGTCCTGACTTTC. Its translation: CASSPTASGANVLTF.